One sample yielded the 23 T cell receptor beta chains listed below, sequenced in a study of T cell repertoires in cytomegalovirus infection. TCRdb reprocessed the reads with MiXCR, giving one entry per CDR3 protein. The table has some 920,000 distinct CDR3 sequences, about 33% seen once. These receptors have no identified antigens. Sequencing used cultured CD8+ T cells from PBMCs, obtained from culture after CMV antigen stimulation. These receptors came from a human donor in good health (CMV status not recorded). Some clones in this sample may be carry-over from other donors' samples.

A note on this clonotype: A much larger clone is a single base away; this may be a read error. The chain joins TRBV5-4 to TRBJ2-3; TRBD2 matches at 8 bases. Per the germline V gene, CDR1 is SGHNT and CDR2 is YYREEE (reference sequence). J gave up 0 bases and V 1 base, and 4 bases lay outside the gene matches. The CDR3 length is 16 residues. CDR3 sequence: CASSLWERGSTDTQYF. The CDR3 DNA sequence: TGTGCCAGCAGCTTGTGGGAGCGGGGGAGCACAGATACGCAGTATTTT. Together with reference TRBV5-4 and TRBJ2-3, the CDR3 gives the full variable domain: ETGVTQSPTHLIKTRGQQVTLRCSSQSGHNTVSWYQQALGQGPQFIFQYYREEENGRGNFPPRFSGLQFPNYSSELNVNALELDDSALYLCASSLWERGSTDTQYFGPGTRLTVL.

The rearrangement links TRBV7-3 to TRBJ2-5, with TRBD2 as a possible D gene (6 bases). There are 19 residues in the CDR3. Germline assignment: CDR1 SGHTA and CDR2 FQGTGA. V lost 4 bases and J 1 base, leaving 25 bases between the germline ends. The CDR3 loop reads CASSSPGSTDAGLQETQYF. CDR3 sequence (DNA): TGTGCCAGCAGCTCCCCTGGTTCGACGGACGCGGGGCTCCAAGAGACCCAGTACTTC.

The chain couples TRBV7-9 to TRBJ1-4, with D unclear. The CDR3 contains 16 residues. Trimming took 4 bases from V and 7 from J, leaving 19 bases between them. CDR1 is SEHNR and CDR2 is FQNEAQ in the germline V gene (reference sequence). The CDR3 DNA reads as TGTGCCAGCAGCTCAAACGAAGGCCAAGTAGGTGAAAAACTGTTTTTT. It codes for CASSSNEGQVGEKLFF.

This clonotype was seen just once. The chain combines TRBV7-9 with TRBJ2-5, with TRBD2 identical over 8 bases. The germline V gene has CDR1 SEHNR and CDR2 FQNEAQ (reference sequence). The CDR3 runs to 16 residues. J lost 5 bases, V lost 4 bases, and 12 bases had no gene match. The CDR3, as DNA: TGTGCCAGCAGCTCCCCCGGGGGGGCCCTGGGGGAGACCCAGTACTTC. It specifies CASSSPGGALGETQYF.

The table lists this clonotype with a few counts. This chain links TRBV14 with TRBJ2-7; the match to TRBD1 covers 9 bases. Germline V gene data show CDR1 as SGHDN and CDR2 as FVKESK. This CDR3 has 15 residues. The J segment lost 5 bases and the V segment lost 5 bases, leaving 10 bases of the junction unmatched. The CDR3 nucleotides read TGTGCCAGCAGCTTAATAACAGGGGGCAGGGACGAGCAGTACTTC. It translates to CASSLITGGRDEQYF. Based on the CDR3 plus reference TRBV14 and TRBJ2-7, the full variable domain is EAGVTQFPSHSVIEKGQTVTLRCDPISGHDNLYWYRRVMGKEIKFLLHFVKESKQDESGMPNNRFLAERTGGTYSTLKVQPAELEDSGVYFCASSLITGGRDEQYFGPGTRLTVT.

In this sample, this clonotype turned up a few times. The gene calls are TRBV28 and TRBJ1-6, with a possible D match to TRBD1 (5 bases). This CDR3 has 18 residues. Germline CDR1 reads MDHEN; CDR2 reads SYDVKM. V was pared by 6 bases and J by 0 bases, with 18 bases between. CDR3 nucleotides: TGTGCCAGCAGACACGCTGGACACCTGAGCTCCTATAATTCACCCCTCCACTTT. Amino acids: CASRHAGHLSSYNSPLHF.

This clonotype turned up a few times. CDR3 DNA sequence: TGTGCCAGCAGCCAAGATCGGTCCGTCAGCGGGAGCTCCTACGAGCAGTACTTC. Encoded protein: CASSQDRSVSGSSYEQYF. The chain couples TRBV3-1 to TRBJ2-7; 8 bases are a match to TRBD2. CDR3 length: 18 amino acids. Trimming removed 0 bases from V and 0 bases from J; junction bases left unmatched: 10. Germline V gene lookup returns CDR1 LGHDT and CDR2 YNNKEL (reference sequence).

The chain has TRBV2 and TRBJ2-1, with D unresolved. The V end was cut by 5 bases, the J end by 2 bases, with 10 bases between. Per the germline V gene, CDR1 is SNHLY and CDR2 is FYNNEI. This CDR3 is built from 14 residues. The CDR3 here is CASSNREAYNEQFF. CDR3 DNA: TGTGCCAGCAGTAATCGCGAAGCCTACAATGAGCAGTTCTTC.

Ten or more counts support this clonotype. The chain uses TRBV11-1 and TRBJ2-3; perhaps TRBD1 as D (6 bases). There are 16 residues in the CDR3. The germline gives CDR1 SGHAT, CDR2 FQDESV (reference sequence). V lost 5 bases and J 0 bases, leaving 15 bases between the germline ends. CDR3: CASSLTGQRSTDTQYF. CDR3 nucleotides: TGTGCCAGCAGCCTGACCGGACAGCGTAGCACAGATACGCAGTATTTT.

This clonotype appeared a few times. The gene calls are TRBV19 and TRBJ2-4; D ambiguous. CDR3 length: 14 amino acids. V gave up 9 bases and J gave up 3 bases, with 15 bases separating them. Germline lookup yields CDR1 LNHDA and CDR2 SQIVND (reference sequence). CDR3 DNA sequence: TGTGCCAGCCAGTTCCGGAGAGACAAAAACATTCAGTACTTC. Translating it yields CASQFRRDKNIQYF. The whole variable domain, filled in from reference TRBV19 and TRBJ2-4, reads DGGITQSPKYLFRKEGQNVTLSCEQNLNHDAMYWYRQDPGQGLRLIYYSQIVNDFQKGDIAEGYSVSREKKESFPLTVTSAQKNPTAFYLCASQFRRDKNIQYFGAGTRLSVL.

This clonotype appeared many times. V and J are TRBV7-2 and TRBJ1-5; weak D call: TRBD1 (6 bases). V shed 2 bases and J shed 3 bases, with 11 bases lying between them. Germline V gene lookup returns CDR1 SGHTA and CDR2 FQGNSA. The CDR3 consists of 15 residues. As DNA, the CDR3 is TGTGCCAGCAGCTTAAGGCGGGGGGCCAATCAGCCCCAGCATTTT. Its protein is CASSLRRGANQPQHF.

In this sample, this clonotype turned up a few times. The CDR3 sequence is CASSIGLAGTDTQYF. The CDR3 region has the DNA TGTGCCAGTAGTATCGGACTAGCGGGCACAGATACGCAGTATTTT. The gene calls are TRBV19 and TRBJ2-3, with 10 bases that match TRBD2. The CDR3 sequence is 15 residues long. Looked up from germline, CDR1 is LNHDA and CDR2 is SQIVND (reference sequence). Germline trimming cut 3 bases from V and 1 base from J; bases unmatched to any gene: 1. The full variable domain, completed using reference TRBV19 and TRBJ2-3, is DGGITQSPKYLFRKEGQNVTLSCEQNLNHDAMYWYRQDPGQGLRLIYYSQIVNDFQKGDIAEGYSVSREKKESFPLTVTSAQKNPTAFYLCASSIGLAGTDTQYFGPGTRLTVL.

This clonotype was detected many times. The chain carries TRBV7-9 and TRBJ2-1; D remains unclear. Germline CDR1 and CDR2: SEHNR and FQNEAQ (reference sequence). This CDR3 is built from 12 residues. V lost 1 base, J lost 6 bases, and 4 bases lay in between. The CDR3 here is CASSLEGNEQFF. DNA of the CDR3: TGTGCCAGCAGCTTAGAAGGCAATGAGCAGTTCTTC.

The chain employs TRBV9 and TRBJ2-2; no clear D. V lost 7 bases and J 3 bases, leaving 10 bases between the germline ends. CDR3 length equals 13 residues. Germline loops: CDR1 SGDLS, CDR2 YYNGEE. CDR3 nucleotide sequence: TGTGCCAGCCCCGACCGCTACACCGGGGAGCTGTTTTTT. It translates to CASPDRYTGELFF. Together with reference TRBV9 and TRBJ2-2, the CDR3 gives the full variable domain: DSGVTQTPKHLITATGQRVTLRCSPRSGDLSVYWYQQSLDQGLQFLIQYYNGEERAKGNILERFSAQQFPDLHSELNLSSLELGDSALYFCASPDRYTGELFFGEGSRLTVL.

This sequence joins TRBV6-6 and TRBJ2-1; TRBD1 matches at 10 bases. CDR3 length: 15 amino acids. Germline V gene data show CDR1 as MNHNY and CDR2 as SVGAGI (reference sequence). Germline trimming cut 7 bases from V and 5 bases from J; bases unmatched to any gene: 8. The CDR3 DNA sequence: TGTGCCAGCAAAAGGGACAGGGGAAAGAACAATGAGCAGTTCTTC. Amino acids: CASKRDRGKNNEQFF.

Only a few counts were recorded for this clonotype. This chain uses TRBV19 with TRBJ1-1; possibly TRBD1 for D (5 bases). Germline V gene data show CDR1 as LNHDA and CDR2 as SQIVND (reference sequence). The V gene lost 7 bases and the J gene lost 3 bases, with 9 bases spanning the gap. CDR3 length: 12 amino acids. In DNA, the CDR3 is TGTGCCAGTAACCCAGGGCACACTGAAGCTTTCTTT. This codes for CASNPGHTEAFF.

The V and J genes are TRBV6-4 and TRBJ1-2, with a possible D match to TRBD1 (6 bases). Trimming took 0 bases from V and 7 from J, leaving 21 bases between them. Per germline, CDR1 MRHNA and CDR2 SNTAGT. This CDR3 spans 17 amino acids. The CDR3 protein is CASSDSKQGGFSGGYTF. The CDR3 nucleotides are TGTGCCAGCAGTGACTCGAAACAGGGAGGCTTTTCAGGTGGCTACACCTTC.

This clonotype appeared a few times. CDR3 loop: CAVRLSDYGYTF. The CDR3 DNA reads as TGTGCCGTTCGTCTGAGCGACTATGGCTACACCTTC. The gene calls are TRBV19 and TRBJ1-2; D is unclear. V was trimmed by 11 bases and J by 3 bases, leaving 13 bases between them. The CDR3 length is 12 residues. Germline V gene data show CDR1 as LNHDA and CDR2 as SQIVND (reference sequence). Combining the CDR3 with reference TRBV19 and TRBJ1-2 gives the whole variable domain DGGITQSPKYLFRKEGQNVTLSCEQNLNHDAMYWYRQDPGQGLRLIYYSQIVNDFQKGDIAEGYSVSREKKESFPLTVTSAQKNPTAFYLCAVRLSDYGYTFGSGTRLTVV.

Remarks on this clonotype: A junction boundary mismatches the germline segment, possibly from a read error. The chain joins TRBV9 to TRBJ2-1; perhaps TRBD2 as D (5 bases). CDR1 SGDLS and CDR2 YYNGEE come from the germline V gene. The CDR3 spans 14 residues. CDR3 bases: TGTGCCAGCACCGTAGGGAGCGGCACAAATGAGCAGTTCTTC. Its protein product is CASTVGSGTNEQFF.

The J gene is TRBJ2-2, the V gene TRBV5-6, with 8 nucleotides matching TRBD2. Per germline, CDR1 SGHDT and CDR2 YYEEEE. V lost 0 bases, J lost 0 bases, and 4 bases stayed unmatched. The length of the CDR3 is 17 residues. This chain's CDR3 is CASSLAFSGANTGELFF. The CDR3 coding sequence is TGTGCCAGCAGCTTGGCTTTTAGCGGGGCGAACACCGGGGAGCTGTTTTTT. The full variable domain, rest sourced from reference TRBV5-6 and TRBJ2-2, is DAGVTQSPTHLIKTRGQQVTLRCSPKSGHDTVSWYQQALGQGPQFIFQYYEEEERQRGNFPDRFSGHQFPNYSSELNVNALLLGDSALYLCASSLAFSGANTGELFFGEGSRLTVL.

The DNA of the CDR3 is TGTGCCAGCTCACCCGGGCAGGGTGTTTGGCCCCTCCACTTT. Protein product: CASSPGQGVWPLHF. The genes are TRBV18 and TRBJ1-6; TRBD1 is a possible D gene (5 bases). Germline V gene sequence: CDR1 KGHSH, CDR2 LQKENI. The CDR3 covers 14 residues. The V and J ends lost 3 bases and 13 bases respectively, with 16 bases between them.

This clonotype was counted many times. This chain connects TRBV7-6 to TRBJ2-2; weak D call: TRBD2 (5 bases). Trimming removed 2 bases from V and 3 bases from J, with 19 bases in between. The CDR3 consists of 18 residues. Germline loops: CDR1 SGHVS, CDR2 FNYEAQ. The CDR3 DNA reads as TGTGCCAGCAGCTTAATACCAATCAGGAGGTTACACACCGGGGAGCTGTTTTTT. Translated, it gives CASSLIPIRRLHTGELFF.

This rearrangement joins TRBV6-5 to TRBJ1-5; no clear D. From germline, CDR1 is MNHEY and CDR2 SVGAGI. The CDR3 sequence is 16 residues long. V was cut by 0 bases and J by 0 bases, with 9 bases left in between. CDR3 in amino acids: CASSYSGHVSNQPQHF. The DNA of the CDR3 is TGTGCCAGCAGTTACTCAGGCCACGTTAGCAATCAGCCCCAGCATTTT.